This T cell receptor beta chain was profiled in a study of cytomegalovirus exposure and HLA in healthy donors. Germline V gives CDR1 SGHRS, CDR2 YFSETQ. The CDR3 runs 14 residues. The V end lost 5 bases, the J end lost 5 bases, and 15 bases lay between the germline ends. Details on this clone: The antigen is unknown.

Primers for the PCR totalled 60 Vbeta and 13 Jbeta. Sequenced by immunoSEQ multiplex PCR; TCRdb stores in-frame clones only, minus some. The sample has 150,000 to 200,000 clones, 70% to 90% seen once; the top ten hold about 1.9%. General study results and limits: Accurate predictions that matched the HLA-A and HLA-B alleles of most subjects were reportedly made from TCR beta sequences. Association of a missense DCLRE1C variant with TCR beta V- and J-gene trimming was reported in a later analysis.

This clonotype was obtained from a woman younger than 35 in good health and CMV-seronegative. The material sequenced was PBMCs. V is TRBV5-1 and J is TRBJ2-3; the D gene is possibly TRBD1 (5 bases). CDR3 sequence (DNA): TGCGCCAGCAGTGACGAAAGGGGTGGAGATACGCAGTATTTT. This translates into CASSDERGGDTQYF.